The 24 T cell receptor beta chains below were found in one sample sequenced in a study of metastatic and nonmetastatic thyroid tumors. No patient received treatment before thyroid surgery. TCRdb reprocessed the PCR reads via MiXCR. The repertoire holds about 16,000 clones, with roughly 25% as singletons. The sequencing sample was made of blood. The receptor set was obtained from a male donor with papillary thyroid cancer or a benign thyroid nodule (not recorded which). Some clones in this sample may be carry-over from other donors' samples.

The V gene is TRBV11-2, the J gene TRBJ2-7; TRBD1 is a possible D gene (5 bases). This CDR3 is 13 amino acids long. Per germline, CDR1 SGHAT and CDR2 FQNNGV. Trimming took 3 bases from V and 6 from J, leaving 12 bases between them. The CDR3 here is CASSFRVKGEQYF. The CDR3 coding sequence is TGTGCCAGCAGCTTCAGGGTAAAGGGCGAGCAGTACTTC. The whole variable domain, remainder taken from reference TRBV11-2 and TRBJ2-7, is EAGVAQSPRYKIIEKRQSVAFWCNPISGHATLYWYQQILGQGPKLLIQFQNNGVVDDSQLPKDRFSAERLKGVDSTLKIQPAKLEDSAVYLCASSFRVKGEQYFGPGTRLTVT.

The chain has TRBV9 and TRBJ2-7, with 7 bases lining up with TRBD2. The trim removed 4 bases at V and 5 bases at J, leaving 12 bases unmatched. Germline values: CDR1 SGDLS, CDR2 YYNGEE. The CDR3 is 15 residues long. This CDR3 is CASSPLDGRTDEQYF. CDR3 in DNA: TGTGCCAGCAGCCCCCTGGACGGGAGGACGGACGAGCAGTACTTC.

This clone qualifies as medium-sized. The V and J genes are TRBV6-1 and TRBJ1-2, with 8 positions matching TRBD1. CDR3 size: 16 residues. CDR1 is MNHNS and CDR2 is SASEGT in the germline V gene. Losses at the gene ends were 1 base for V and 2 bases for J; bases not matched to a gene: 6. CDR3 region: CASSEVTAGGNYGYTF. DNA for the CDR3: TGTGCCAGCAGTGAAGTTACCGCAGGGGGCAACTATGGCTACACCTTC.

This clone showed up many times. The chain recombines TRBV4-2 with TRBJ2-3, with 13 bases aligning to TRBD2. This CDR3 spans 18 amino acids. In germline, CDR1 is LGHNA, CDR2 YNFKEQ. V trimming: 4 bases; J trimming: 4 bases; junction bases outside the gene matches: 11. CDR3 nucleotide sequence: TGTGCCAGCAGCCTGGAACTAGCGGGAGGGCCGATAGCAGATACGCAGTATTTT. Its translation: CASSLELAGGPIADTQYF.

This clone was detected many times. The genes are TRBV19 and TRBJ2-1; 7 bases align to TRBD1. Germline V gene lookup returns CDR1 LNHDA and CDR2 SQIVND (reference sequence). The CDR3 covers 16 residues. The junction had 10 bases not matched to a gene; V was cut back by 4 bases and J by 4 bases. The CDR3 is CASSTDTGVSYNEQFF. The CDR3 region has the DNA TGTGCCAGTAGTACCGATACAGGGGTGTCGTACAATGAGCAGTTCTTC.

This clone was seen at least ten times. This sequence joins TRBV10-3 and TRBJ1-1; no reliable D call. V was clipped by 3 bases and J by 1 base, with 3 bases between them. The CDR3 covers 12 residues. Germline-derived CDR1 and CDR2 are ENHRY and SYGVKD. The CDR3 region has the DNA TGTGCCATCAGTGACTGGAACACTGAAGCTTTCTTT. It encodes CAISDWNTEAFF.

In its sample, this clone was seen many times. V usage is TRBV5-4 and J usage is TRBJ2-5, with a possible D match to TRBD2 (5 bases). CDR1 SGHNT and CDR2 YYREEE come from the germline V gene (reference sequence). Trimming pared 10 bases from V and 1 base from J, leaving 14 bases between. The CDR3 runs to 13 residues. The CDR3 here is CAWRSWGQETQYF. As DNA, the CDR3 is TGTGCCTGGAGGAGTTGGGGCCAAGAGACCCAGTACTTC.

This chain uses TRBV30 with TRBJ1-1; tentative D call: TRBD1 (5 bases). The V and J ends lost 4 bases and 8 bases respectively, with 14 bases between them. Germline CDR1 and CDR2: GTSNPN and SVGIG (reference sequence). This CDR3 contains 12 residues. CDR3 coding DNA: TGTGCCTGGACTCGGGACGCCTCCGAAGCTTTCTTT. It codes for CAWTRDASEAFF.

There are a few counts of this clone. The V call is TRBV10-3, the J call TRBJ2-1; a weak D match, TRBD1 (5 bases). CDR1 and CDR2 from the germline V gene are ENHRY and SYGVKD. The V end lost 0 bases, the J end lost 5 bases, and 11 bases lay between the germline ends. The CDR3 has 15 residues. CDR3 in DNA: TGTGCCATCAGTGAGTCAAAGACAGCCCACAATGAGCAGTTCTTC. It yields the protein CAISESKTAHNEQFF.

The sample holds many counts of this clone. The V gene is TRBV11-2, the J gene TRBJ2-1; D ambiguous. V was clipped by 8 bases and J by 2 bases, with 10 bases between them. The CDR3 is 13 residues long. CDR1 is SGHAT and CDR2 is FQNNGV in the germline V gene. For the CDR3, the DNA is TGTGCCAGCGCCCCCCAAGCCTACAATGAGCAGTTCTTC. Translating it yields CASAPQAYNEQFF.

CDR3 in amino acids: CASSLKGGGTGELFF. CDR3 DNA sequence: TGTGCCAGCAGCTTAAAGGGCGGGGGGACCGGGGAGCTGTTTTTT. The rearrangement joins TRBV11-2 to TRBJ2-2, with 8 bases fitting TRBD2. The trim removed 2 bases at V and 5 bases at J, leaving 4 bases unmatched. The CDR3 runs to 15 residues. The germline CDR1 and CDR2 sequences are SGHAT and FQNNGV. Supplemented by reference TRBV11-2 and TRBJ2-2, the full variable domain reads EAGVAQSPRYKIIEKRQSVAFWCNPISGHATLYWYQQILGQGPKLLIQFQNNGVVDDSQLPKDRFSAERLKGVDSTLKIQPAKLEDSAVYLCASSLKGGGTGELFFGEGSRLTVL.

This clone has a count of ten or more. V and J are TRBV12-3 or TRBV12-4 and TRBJ1-6; 7 bases line up with TRBD1. The CDR3 totals 13 residues. After removal of 6 bases from V and 9 bases from J, the junction contained 5 bases not matched to a gene. The CDR3 is CASSLRDSSPLHF. CDR3 DNA: TGTGCCAGCAGCCTTAGGGACAGTTCACCCCTCCACTTT.

This clone was seen at least ten times. The chain couples TRBV19 to TRBJ2-3; TRBD2 agrees at 10 bases. This CDR3 spans 16 amino acids. V lost 3 bases to trimming and J lost 4 bases; unmatched junction nucleotides: 7. CDR1 LNHDA and CDR2 SQIVND come from the germline V gene (reference sequence). CDR3 residues: CASSIGSGRASDTQYF. The CDR3 bases are TGTGCCAGTAGTATCGGGAGCGGGAGGGCCTCAGATACGCAGTATTTT.

J is TRBJ1-5 and V is TRBV6-2 or TRBV6-3; D gene ambiguous. Germline V lookup: CDR1 MNHEY, CDR2 SVGEGT. The length of the CDR3 is 15 residues. V shed 0 bases and J shed 0 bases, with 6 bases lying between them. CDR3 region: CASSYSGNSNQPQHF. CDR3 coding DNA: TGTGCCAGCAGTTACTCGGGTAATAGCAATCAGCCCCAGCATTTT.

This chain links TRBV6-2 or TRBV6-3 with TRBJ2-4; D is uncertain. V was pared by 6 bases and J by 7 bases, with 7 bases between. The V gene's germline CDR1 is MNHEY and CDR2 SVGEGT. The CDR3 has 11 residues. DNA for the CDR3: TGTGCCAGCAGCCCTAGTAACATTCAGTACTTC. Translation: CASSPSNIQYF.

This clone was seen ten or more times. In DNA form, the CDR3 reads TGTGCCAGCAGAACATCGTACCAAGAGACCCAGTACTTC. Its protein product is CASRTSYQETQYF. The rearrangement uses TRBV12-3 or TRBV12-4 and TRBJ2-5, with D hard to call. The V end lost 6 bases, the J end lost 0 bases, and 8 bases lay between the germline ends. The CDR3 sequence is 13 residues long.

The chain couples TRBV5-1 to TRBJ1-4; D ambiguous. Germline V gene sequence: CDR1 SGHRS, CDR2 YFSETQ. The V gene lost 1 base and the J gene lost 0 bases, with 1 base spanning the gap. This CDR3 is 13 amino acids long. The CDR3 reads CASSLSTNEKLFF. CDR3 DNA: TGCGCCAGCAGCTTGTCAACTAATGAAAAACTGTTTTTT.

In this sample, this clone is medium-sized (0.01 to 0.1%). The chain links TRBV6-4 to TRBJ2-3; D uncertain. The CDR3 totals 13 residues. Per germline, CDR1 MRHNA and CDR2 SNTAGT. V lost 2 bases, J lost 0 bases, and 3 bases lay in between. The CDR3 protein is CASSDTSTDTQYF. CDR3 sequence (DNA): TGTGCCAGCAGTGACACTAGCACAGATACGCAGTATTTT.

Note on this clone: A read error may produce the germline difference seen at one junction end. V usage is TRBV20-1 and J usage is TRBJ2-7; perhaps D is TRBD1 or TRBD2 (5 bases each). Germline values: CDR1 DFQATT, CDR2 SNEGSKA (reference sequence). This CDR3 is 15 amino acids long. This CDR3 is CSARLRDVLSREQCF. The CDR3 nucleotides are TGCAGTGCTAGACTCCGGGACGTCCTTTCAAGGGAGCAGTGCTTC.

In this sample, this clone turned up many times. Other DNA variants within this sample encode the same CDR3. The genes are TRBV3-1 and TRBJ1-6; D possibly corresponds to TRBD1 (5 bases). Germline V lookup: CDR1 LGHDT, CDR2 YNNKEL (reference sequence). This CDR3 is built from 11 residues. V lost 4 bases and J 13 bases, leaving 8 bases between the germline ends. The CDR3 here is CASSRGGPLHF. Written as DNA, the CDR3 is TGTGCCAGCAGCCGCGGGGGGCCCCTCCACTTT.

Within the sample, this clone is medium-sized. V and J are TRBV24-1 and TRBJ2-7, with 9 bases identical to TRBD1. Germline V gene lookup returns CDR1 KGHDR and CDR2 SFDVKD. The CDR3 extends over 15 amino acids. The J segment lost 3 bases and the V segment lost 2 bases, leaving 4 bases of the junction unmatched. The CDR3 DNA reads TGTGCCACCAGTGATTCGGCGACAGGGGGCTACGAGCAGTACTTC. This gives the protein CATSDSATGGYEQYF.

This clone has a single count. The genes are TRBV7-9 and TRBJ2-1; D is unclear. The CDR3 loop spans 14 amino acids. Germline values: CDR1 SEHNR, CDR2 FQNEAQ (reference sequence). Trimming took off 5 bases at V and 7 bases at J, with 15 bases between the two ends. In DNA form, the CDR3 reads TGTGCCAGCAGCCCATACAGCCGTCGGAATGAGCAGTTCTTC. It codes for CASSPYSRRNEQFF. The full variable domain, in which reference TRBV7-9 and TRBJ2-1 provide the parts outside the CDR3, is DTGVSQNPRHKITKRGQNVTFRCDPISEHNRLYWYRQTLGQGPEFLTYFQNEAQLEKSRLLSDRFSAERPKGSFSTLEIQRTEQGDSAMYLCASSPYSRRNEQFFGPGTRLTVL.

This clone has at least ten counts. The chain links TRBV6-1 to TRBJ2-3; 8 nucleotides agree with TRBD1. Germline CDR1 and CDR2: MNHNS and SASEGT. This CDR3 is built from 15 residues. The V segment lost 5 bases and the J segment 4 bases; nucleotides outside the gene matches: 8. In nucleotides, the CDR3 is TGTGCCAGCAGTCCCTCCGACAGGGGTCCAGATACGCAGTATTTT. Its protein is CASSPSDRGPDTQYF.

Many counts were recorded for this clone. Possible read error: a much larger clone is one base away. The CDR3 DNA sequence: TGTGCCAGCAGCGTAGACAGTTGGAACACTGGAGCTTTCTTT. It encodes CASSVDSWNTGAFF. The chain has TRBV9 and TRBJ1-1; the D is unclear. Germline V gene data show CDR1 as SGDLS and CDR2 as YYNGEE. The CDR3 covers 14 residues.